A selection of T cell receptor beta chains follows, all from one sample in a study of blood T cell repertoires in COVID-19. Repertoires were generated with immunoSEQ multiplex PCR, while TCRdb's copy carries only in-frame clones and drops some. This table holds about 290,000 clones, roughly nine tenths found once. Material for sequencing was PBMCs or T cells enriched from blood (not recorded which). The receptors were sampled from a woman aged 35 to 49 who had recovered from COVID-19. The CDR3 runs from the conserved cysteine through the conserved F or W. Fields, in order: clone size, D gene, J gene, V gene, CDR3 protein, CDR3 DNA. The D gene is left open where the match is weak. Some rows mark clone size as missing; the rest say once, few, many or name a class of expanded clone.

size: -
D: TRBD1
J: TRBJ2-3
V: TRBV19
CDR3: CASKEGQTGADTQYF
DNA: TGTGCCAGTAAAGAGGGACAGACAGGTGCAGATACGCAGTATTTT

size: -
D: -
J: TRBJ1-6
V: TRBV6-5
CDR3: CASRQRQAEGSPLHF
DNA: TGTGCCAGCAGGCAACGACAGGCCGAAGGTTCACCCCTCCACTTT

size: -
D: -
J: TRBJ2-7
V: TRBV6-5
CDR3: CASRQGSQGTYEQYF
DNA: TGTGCCAGCAGGCAAGGGTCCCAGGGTACGTACGAGCAGTACTTC

size: -
D: TRBD2
J: TRBJ2-7
V: TRBV27
CDR3: CASSLRGLAGGYEQYF
DNA: TGTGCCAGCAGTTTACGTGGACTAGCGGGAGGCTACGAGCAGTACTTC

size: -
D: TRBD2
J: TRBJ2-4
V: TRBV11-2
CDR3: CASSLGTSGRNIQYF
DNA: TGTGCCAGCAGCCTCGGGACTAGCGGGAGAAACATTCAGTACTTC

size: -
D: TRBD2
J: TRBJ2-5
V: TRBV14
CDR3: CASSSSGRETQYF
DNA: TGTGCCAGCAGCTCTAGCGGTCGAGAGACCCAGTACTTC

size: -
D: TRBD2
J: TRBJ2-3
V: TRBV6-5
CDR3: CASSRREADTQYF
DNA: TGTGCCAGCAGTAGACGGGAGGCAGATACGCAGTATTTT

size: -
D: -
J: TRBJ1-1
V: TRBV28
CDR3: CASRGPGTPNTEAFF
DNA: TGTGCCAGCAGGGGACCCGGGACACCTAACACTGAAGCTTTCTTT

size: -
D: -
J: TRBJ1-4
V: TRBV4-1
CDR3: CASSTGPTNEKLFF
DNA: TGCGCCAGCAGCACAGGGCCAACTAATGAAAAACTGTTTTTT

size: -
D: TRBD2
J: TRBJ2-5
V: TRBV29-1
CDR3: CSVGLAGVEETQYF
DNA: TGCAGCGTGGGACTAGCGGGAGTTGAGGAGACCCAGTACTTC

size: once
D: TRBD1
J: TRBJ2-7
V: TRBV2
CDR3: CASSQQGASYEQYF
DNA: TGTGCCAGCAGTCAGCAGGGGGCCTCCTACGAGCAGTACTTC

size: -
D: TRBD1
J: TRBJ1-2
V: TRBV5-1
CDR3: CASSPTGGAQYGYTF
DNA: TGCGCCAGCAGCCCGACAGGGGGCGCTCAGTATGGCTACACCTTC

size: -
D: TRBD1
J: TRBJ2-3
V: TRBV18
CDR3: CASSPYPLSRGLTDTQYF
DNA: TGTGCCAGCTCACCATACCCTCTGAGCAGGGGGCTCACAGATACGCAGTATTTT

size: -
D: -
J: TRBJ1-2
V: TRBV5-1
CDR3: CASSWGWDTHNYGYTF
DNA: TGCGCCAGCAGCTGGGGCTGGGACACACATAACTATGGCTACACCTTC

size: -
D: -
J: TRBJ1-6
V: TRBV25-1
CDR3: CASQTEGVSPLHF
DNA: TGTGCCAGCCAAACAGAGGGGGTTTCACCCCTCCACTTT

size: -
D: -
J: TRBJ1-2
V: TRBV6-5
CDR3: CASSAGVYGYTF
DNA: TGTGCCAGCAGCGCAGGGGTATATGGCTACACCTTC

size: -
D: -
J: TRBJ2-7
V: TRBV5-1
CDR3: CASSPTGPPYEQYF
DNA: TGCGCCAGCAGCCCGACAGGACCCCCCTACGAGCAGTACTTC

size: -
D: TRBD2
J: TRBJ2-5
V: TRBV7-9
CDR3: CAIELAGRTETQYF
DNA: TGTGCCATCGAATTAGCGGGAAGGACAGAGACCCAGTACTTC

size: -
D: TRBD2
J: TRBJ2-7
V: TRBV23-1
CDR3: CASSQSLAGGGYEQYF
DNA: TGCGCCAGCAGTCAATCCTTAGCGGGAGGGGGCTACGAGCAGTACTTC

size: -
D: -
J: TRBJ1-5
V: TRBV20-1
CDR3: CSASLSRQSNQPQHF
DNA: TGCAGTGCTAGTTTATCCAGGCAAAGCAATCAGCCCCAGCATTTT

size: -
D: TRBD1
J: TRBJ1-6
V: TRBV27
CDR3: CASGERGQTNSPLHF
DNA: TGTGCCAGCGGCGAGAGGGGACAGACGAATTCACCCCTCCACTTT

size: -
D: TRBD1
J: TRBJ1-6
V: TRBV4-2
CDR3: CASSQNTGERSPLHF
DNA: TGTGCCAGCAGCCAAAACACAGGGGAACGCTCACCCCTCCACTTT

size: -
D: TRBD2
J: TRBJ2-1
V: TRBV5-4
CDR3: CASSPGTSGRGNNEQFF
DNA: TGTGCCAGCAGCCCTGGGACTAGCGGGAGGGGCAACAATGAGCAGTTCTTC

size: -
D: TRBD2
J: TRBJ2-5
V: TRBV5-4
CDR3: CASSLGLAGQETQYF
DNA: TGTGCCAGCAGCTTGGGGCTAGCGGGGCAAGAGACCCAGTACTTC

size: -
D: -
J: TRBJ2-1
V: TRBV5-4
CDR3: CASSSWGNYYNEQFF
DNA: TGTGCCAGCAGCTCCTGGGGCAATTACTACAATGAGCAGTTCTTC

size: -
D: TRBD2
J: TRBJ2-3
V: TRBV6-1
CDR3: CASSERFLAGSTDTQYF
DNA: TGTGCCAGCAGTGAAAGGTTCCTAGCGGGCAGCACAGATACGCAGTATTTT

size: -
D: -
J: TRBJ1-5
V: TRBV12-5
CDR3: CASGLEGNQPQHF
DNA: TGTGCTAGTGGTTTGGAGGGGAATCAGCCCCAGCATTTT

size: -
D: TRBD2
J: TRBJ2-7
V: TRBV10-2
CDR3: CASSDGGASHEQYF
DNA: TGCGCCAGCAGTGACGGGGGGGCTTCCCACGAGCAGTACTTC

size: once
D: -
J: TRBJ1-2
V: TRBV5-5
CDR3: CASSKGLYGYTF
DNA: TGTGCCAGCAGCAAGGGACTTTATGGCTACACCTTC

size: once
D: -
J: TRBJ2-1
V: TRBV3-1/TRBV3-2
CDR3: CASSTSPGQFPYNEQFF
DNA: TGTGCCAGCAGCACAAGCCCCGGACAGTTCCCTTACAATGAGCAGTTCTTC

size: -
D: -
J: TRBJ1-1
V: TRBV7-9
CDR3: CASSLFEDTEAFF
DNA: TGTGCCAGCAGCTTATTCGAAGACACCGAAGCTTTCTTT

size: -
D: -
J: TRBJ2-1
V: TRBV19
CDR3: CASSVTGSGNEQFF
DNA: TGTGCCAGTAGTGTCACCGGGAGTGGCAATGAGCAGTTCTTC

size: -
D: -
J: TRBJ2-1
V: TRBV30
CDR3: CAWKKAPAVDNEQFF
DNA: TGTGCCTGGAAGAAGGCCCCGGCGGTGGACAATGAGCAGTTCTTC

size: -
D: -
J: TRBJ2-6
V: TRBV5-4
CDR3: CATKTVAGANVLTF
DNA: TGTGCCACCAAGACAGTGGCTGGGGCCAACGTCCTGACTTTC

size: -
D: TRBD1
J: TRBJ2-5
V: TRBV7-9
CDR3: CASSPEDRGRETQYF
DNA: TGTGCCAGCAGCCCCGAGGACAGGGGGCGAGAGACCCAGTACTTC

size: -
D: -
J: TRBJ2-3
V: TRBV6-6
CDR3: CASSYVGVSTDTQYF
DNA: TGTGCCAGCAGTTACGTGGGAGTCAGCACAGATACGCAGTATTTT

size: -
D: TRBD2
J: TRBJ2-2
V: TRBV19
CDR3: CASSIGLAGVFGELFF
DNA: TGTGCCAGTAGTATAGGGCTAGCGGGAGTGTTCGGGGAGCTGTTTTTT

size: -
D: TRBD1
J: TRBJ1-1
V: TRBV18
CDR3: CASSRTGGLTEAFF
DNA: TGTGCCAGCTCACGGACAGGGGGCTTGACTGAAGCTTTCTTT

size: -
D: TRBD1
J: TRBJ1-4
V: TRBV30
CDR3: CAWSRGPTNEKLFF
DNA: TGTGCCTGGAGCAGGGGGCCAACTAATGAAAAACTGTTTTTT

size: -
D: TRBD1
J: TRBJ1-1
V: TRBV5-1
CDR3: CASSSGQGARGEAFF
DNA: TGCGCCAGCAGCTCCGGACAGGGGGCGCGAGGTGAAGCTTTCTTT

size: -
D: TRBD2
J: TRBJ2-7
V: TRBV19
CDR3: CASSIKAGDRRSYEQYF
DNA: TGTGCCAGTAGTATTAAAGCGGGGGACCGACGCTCCTACGAGCAGTACTTC

size: -
D: TRBD1
J: TRBJ2-7
V: TRBV5-8
CDR3: CASSLRTGGYEQYF
DNA: TGTGCCAGCAGCTTGAGGACAGGGGGCTACGAGCAGTACTTC

size: -
D: -
J: TRBJ2-5
V: TRBV11-1
CDR3: CASSHGLADQETQYF
DNA: TGTGCCAGCAGCCACGGTCTAGCCGACCAAGAGACCCAGTACTTC

size: -
D: TRBD1
J: TRBJ1-2
V: TRBV7-2
CDR3: CASSLGPGQGVYGYTF
DNA: TGTGCCAGCAGCTTAGGCCCGGGTCAGGGGGTCTATGGCTACACCTTC

size: -
D: -
J: TRBJ1-5
V: TRBV30
CDR3: CAWSVGGAQRPQHF
DNA: TGTGCCTGGAGTGTTGGGGGGGCTCAACGGCCCCAGCATTTT

size: -
D: TRBD2
J: TRBJ2-3
V: TRBV24-1
CDR3: CATSDPGTSGKPSTDTQYF
DNA: TGTGCCACCAGTGATCCAGGGACTAGCGGAAAGCCTAGCACAGATACGCAGTATTTT

size: -
D: -
J: TRBJ1-1
V: TRBV30
CDR3: CAWSELGPGTEAFF
DNA: TGTGCCTGGAGTGAACTCGGGCCGGGGACTGAAGCTTTCTTT

size: -
D: -
J: TRBJ2-2
V: TRBV27
CDR3: CASSNRDWDGELFF
DNA: TGTGCCAGCAGTAACAGGGATTGGGACGGGGAGCTGTTTTTT

size: -
D: TRBD1
J: TRBJ1-3
V: TRBV12-5
CDR3: CASGPPTGSGNTIYF
DNA: TGTGCTAGTGGTCCCCCGACAGGGAGCGGAAACACCATATATTTT

size: -
D: -
J: TRBJ1-1
V: TRBV5-4
CDR3: CASSSASRGGTEAFF
DNA: TGTGCCAGCAGTTCTGCATCGAGAGGCGGAACTGAAGCTTTCTTT

size: -
D: -
J: TRBJ1-6
V: TRBV11-2
CDR3: CASSLDSRQSRSPLHF
DNA: TGTGCCAGCAGCTTAGATTCTCGACAGTCCCGGTCACCCCTCCACTTT

size: -
D: -
J: TRBJ1-2
V: TRBV10-2
CDR3: CASGETEYGYTF
DNA: TGCGCCAGCGGAGAGACGGAGTATGGCTACACCTTC

size: -
D: -
J: TRBJ2-2
V: TRBV30
CDR3: CAWTFVAGELFF
DNA: TGTGCCTGGACGTTTGTTGCCGGGGAGCTGTTTTTT